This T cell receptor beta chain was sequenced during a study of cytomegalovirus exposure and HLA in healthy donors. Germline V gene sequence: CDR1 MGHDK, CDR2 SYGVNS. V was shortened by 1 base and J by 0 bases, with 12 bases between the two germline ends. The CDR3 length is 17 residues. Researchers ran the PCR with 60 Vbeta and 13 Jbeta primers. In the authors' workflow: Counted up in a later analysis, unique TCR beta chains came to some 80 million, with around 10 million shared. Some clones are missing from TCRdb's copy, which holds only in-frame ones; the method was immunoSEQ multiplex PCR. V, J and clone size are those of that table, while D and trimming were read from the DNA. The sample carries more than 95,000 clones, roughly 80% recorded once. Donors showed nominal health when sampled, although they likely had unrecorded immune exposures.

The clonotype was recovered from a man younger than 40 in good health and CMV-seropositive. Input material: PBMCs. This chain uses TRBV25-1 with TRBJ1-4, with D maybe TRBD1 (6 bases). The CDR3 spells CASSESRTAATNEKLFF. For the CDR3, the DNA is TGTGCCAGCAGTGAATCGCGGACAGCTGCAACTAATGAAAAACTGTTTTTT.